One and the same sample provided the 5 T cell receptor beta chains below, sequenced in a study of tumor-infiltrating lymphocytes in primary liver carcinoma. The authors made TCR beta cDNA from around 500 ng total RNA with a constant-region primer. Construction of TCR beta libraries relied on three successive nested multiplex PCR rounds employing slightly modified ARM-PCR. The opening two PCR rounds, 10 cycles each, paired TRBV1-TRBV30 forward primers with a C-beta reverse primer. TCRdb called the multiplex PCR reads again in MiXCR, with one record for every CDR3 protein. This table holds around 81,000 distinct CDR3 sequences, 70% to 80% found once. Co-extraction of both nucleic acids (RNA and DNA) used 20-30 mg of unsorted bulk tissue. The sample comprised liver tumor tissue from sampling region 4. Subset given: tumor region T4, right-lateral pole. All receptors come from a woman aged 60-70 years with primary liver carcinoma and hepatitis B virus infection.

The CDR3 region is CASSYEVSSREQFF. Here the CDR3 DNA reads TGTGCCAGCAGTTACGAAGTTAGCTCAAGGGAGCAGTTCTTC. V and J are TRBV6-6 and TRBJ2-1; the D is unclear. Germline V gene data show CDR1 as MNHNY and CDR2 as SVGAGI (reference sequence). There are 14 residues in the CDR3. V was pared by 2 bases and J by 10 bases, with 15 bases between.

With regard to this clonotype: At one end the junction does not follow the germline gene, possibly because of a read error. The chain employs TRBV6-5 and TRBJ2-7; 7 bases are a match to TRBD2. The CDR3 runs 15 residues. CDR1 MNHEY and CDR2 SVGAGI come from the germline V gene. The CDR3 DNA sequence: TGTACCAGCACCTCCGGGGCTGGCGGGAGATACGAGCAGTACTTC. Its protein product is CTSTSGAGGRYEQYF.

The chain has TRBV11-1 and TRBJ2-1; 7 bases agree with TRBD1. Germline assignment: CDR1 SGHAT and CDR2 FQDESV (reference sequence). This CDR3 spans 14 amino acids. Here the CDR3 DNA reads TGTGTCAACAGCTATGGCCCTCAGGGGGAATGTCAGTTCTTC. As protein: CVNSYGPQGECQFF. The full variable domain, completed using reference TRBV11-1 and TRBJ2-1, is EAEVAQSPRYKITEKSQAVAFWCDPISGHATLYWYRQILGQGPELLVQFQDESVVDDSQLPKDRFSAERLKGVDSTLKIQPAELGDSAMYLCVNSYGPQGECQFFGPGTRLTVL.

Turning to this clonotype: This may stem from a read error, because a much larger clone lies one nucleotide away. This sequence joins TRBV7-2 and TRBJ2-2; no reliable D call. Germline V gene lookup returns CDR1 SGHTA and CDR2 FQGNSA. The V end was cut by 5 bases, the J end by 3 bases, with 13 bases between. The length of the CDR3 is 15 residues. The CDR3 DNA is TGTGCCAGCAGCCGATCCATTGCTTACACCGGGGAGCTGTTTTTT. This translates into CASSRSIAYTGELFF.

The genes are TRBV29-1 and TRBJ1-1; TRBD1 agrees at 7 bases. This CDR3 region has 12 residues. Germline V gene sequence: CDR1 SQVTM, CDR2 ANQGSEA. V trimming: 6 bases; J trimming: 12 bases; junction bases outside the gene matches: 13. CDR3 DNA sequence: TGCAGCGTCCGAGCGCTCGGGACAGAAACTTTCTTT. The encoded protein is CSVRALGTETFF.